This entry lists 29 T cell receptor beta chains sequenced from one sample in a study of blood T cell repertoires in COVID-19. The repertoire was sequenced with immunoSEQ multiplex PCR; TCRdb's copy has only in-frame clones and lacks some. The sample holds over 250,000 clones; around 92% are singletons and the top ten take approximately 2.5%. The sequencing input was peripheral blood. The receptors were sampled from a person aged 18-29 years with COVID-19, enrolled during active disease.

The chain joins TRBV14 to TRBJ2-7, with D maybe TRBD1 (6 bases). V lost 2 bases and J 3 bases, leaving 8 bases between the germline ends. This CDR3 comprises 13 residues. CDR1 is SGHDN and CDR2 is FVKESK in the germline V gene. As DNA, the CDR3 is TGTGCCAGCAGCCAAACAGGGTACTACGAGCAGTACTTC. Translating gives CASSQTGYYEQYF.

Details on this clone: This sample also contains other DNA sequences that code for the same CDR3. The chain is built from TRBV19 and TRBJ2-1; 7 bases are a match to TRBD1. Per germline, CDR1 LNHDA and CDR2 SQIVND (reference sequence). V shed 5 bases and J 4 bases; nucleotides not matched to a gene: 2. The CDR3 spans 13 residues. The CDR3, as DNA: TGTGCCAGTAGTTCAGGGGGTTACAATGAGCAGTTCTTC. Protein: CASSSGGYNEQFF.

The chain joins TRBV9 to TRBJ1-2; TRBD1 matches 8 bases. J was trimmed by 2 bases and V by 5 bases; bases with no gene match: 2. The CDR3 has 13 amino acids. Per the germline V gene, CDR1 is SGDLS and CDR2 is YYNGEE. The CDR3 DNA sequence: TGTGCCAGCAGGGACAGGGTAAACTATGGCTACACCTTC. Its translation: CASRDRVNYGYTF.

The chain has TRBV6-5 and TRBJ2-5; weak D call: TRBD2 (6 bases). CDR3 length equals 13 residues. V lost 7 bases and J 5 bases, leaving 14 bases between the germline ends. Germline values: CDR1 MNHEY, CDR2 SVGAGI. The CDR3 DNA follows: TGTGCCAGCACTCCCGGGGGTGGCGAGACCCAGTACTTC. This codes for CASTPGGGETQYF.

V and J are TRBV11-2 and TRBJ2-7; D not certain. V dropped 5 bases and J dropped 5 bases, with 16 bases sitting between them. The CDR3 loop spans 14 amino acids. Germline CDR1 SGHAT, CDR2 FQNNGV. The CDR3 loop is CASSLSRSYDEQYF. The CDR3 nucleotides read TGTGCCAGCAGCCTATCTCGGAGTTACGACGAGCAGTACTTC.

This clone was recorded a few times. The J gene is TRBJ2-1, the V gene TRBV5-1, with 13 bases that match TRBD2. The length of the CDR3 is 14 residues. V lost 2 bases and J lost 12; bases outside the gene matches: 5. Germline V CDR1 and CDR2: SGHRS, YFSETQ. CDR3 sequence: CASSFTSGRDRQFF. CDR3 in DNA: TGCGCCAGCAGCTTTACTAGCGGGAGGGACCGGCAGTTCTTC.

This chain links TRBV27 with TRBJ2-1, with D perhaps matching TRBD1 (6 bases). Germline CDR1 reads MNHEY; CDR2 reads SMNVEV (reference sequence). Trimming stripped 10 bases from V and 0 bases from J, with 10 bases between. The CDR3 runs 13 residues. The CDR3, as DNA: TGTGCCATAAGGGGGTTCTCCTACAATGAGCAGTTCTTC. Its translation: CAIRGFSYNEQFF.

This chain joins TRBV27 and TRBJ2-3; the match to TRBD2 covers 13 bases. CDR1 and CDR2 (germline): MNHEY, SMNVEV (reference sequence). The CDR3 contains 16 residues. V lost 6 bases to trimming and J lost 5 bases; unmatched junction nucleotides: 8. CDR3 DNA: TGTGCCAGCAGATCTGGACTAGCGGGAGTAAGAGATACGCAGTATTTT. This encodes CASRSGLAGVRDTQYF.

This clone was observed once. The rearrangement links TRBV6-2 or TRBV6-3 to TRBJ1-2, with D possibly matching TRBD1 (5 bases). The CDR3 consists of 19 residues. V was clipped by 0 bases and J by 2 bases, with 22 bases between them. CDR1 and CDR2 (germline): MNHEY, SVGEGT. This CDR3 is CASSYSRRGRHPGNYGYTF. The CDR3 DNA reads TGTGCCAGCAGTTACTCGAGGAGGGGCCGACATCCTGGGAACTATGGCTACACCTTC.

The chain has TRBV6-2 or TRBV6-3 and TRBJ2-3, with a weak D call TRBD2 (5 bases). CDR1 and CDR2 (germline): MNHEY, SVGEGT. Trimming left V 4 bases short and J 1 base short, with 12 bases between. This CDR3 has 15 residues. CDR3 DNA: TGTGCCAGCAGTTTATTGGCGGGTCGCACAGATACGCAGTATTTT. Protein: CASSLLAGRTDTQYF.

The gene calls are TRBV19 and TRBJ2-1; 10 nucleotides align to TRBD2. The CDR3 has 15 amino acids. CDR1 and CDR2 (germline): LNHDA, SQIVND (reference sequence). Trimming removed 6 bases from V and 4 bases from J; junction bases left unmatched: 6. CDR3 protein: CASSARTSGYNEQFF. The CDR3 nucleotides are TGTGCCAGTAGCGCGAGGACTAGCGGTTACAATGAGCAGTTCTTC.

The J gene is TRBJ2-7, the V gene TRBV3-1 (or the pseudogene TRBV3-2); TRBD1 aligns across 8 bases. Germline-derived CDR1 and CDR2 are LGHDT and YNNKEL (reference sequence). The CDR3 is 18 amino acids. V was pared by 4 bases and J by 1 base, with 15 bases of the junction left unmatched. Here the CDR3 DNA reads TGTGCCAGCAGCCTAGCTACCGGGACAGGCGCCCTTTCCTACGAGCAGTACTTC. This codes for CASSLATGTGALSYEQYF.

This chain joins TRBV5-1 and TRBJ2-1; TRBD2 matches 7 bases. Losses at the gene ends were 1 base for V and 4 bases for J; bases not matched to a gene: 11. The CDR3 is 17 residues long. Germline V CDR1 and CDR2: SGHRS, YFSETQ. The CDR3: CASSLLASGGLYNEQFF. The CDR3 region has the DNA TGCGCCAGCAGCTTGTTGGCTAGCGGAGGCCTATACAATGAGCAGTTCTTC.

This chain connects TRBV18 to TRBJ1-2; tentatively, D is TRBD1 (5 bases). CDR1 is KGHSH and CDR2 is LQKENI in the germline V gene. V lost 2 bases and J 4 bases, leaving 14 bases between the germline ends. The CDR3 contains 15 residues. CDR3 sequence reads: CASSPNQQDPYGYTF. The CDR3 DNA sequence: TGTGCCAGCTCACCAAATCAACAGGACCCCTATGGCTACACCTTC.

This clone turned up a few times. This chain links TRBV7-9 with TRBJ1-1; weak D call: TRBD1 (6 bases). CDR3 size: 14 residues. Germline V gene sequence: CDR1 SEHNR, CDR2 FQNEAQ (reference sequence). Trimming removed 4 bases from V and 7 bases from J, with 16 bases in between. The CDR3 loop is CASSSDPGHLEAFF. DNA for the CDR3: TGTGCCAGCAGCTCAGATCCGGGACATCTTGAAGCTTTCTTT.

The V gene is TRBV27, the J gene TRBJ1-4; weak D call: TRBD1 (6 bases). This CDR3 spans 13 amino acids. The germline gives CDR1 MNHEY, CDR2 SMNVEV (reference sequence). Trimming removed 6 bases at V and 4 bases at J, with 9 bases between. CDR3 loop: CASSRDINEKLFF. DNA for the CDR3: TGTGCCAGCAGCCGGGACATTAATGAAAAACTGTTTTTT.

This sequence joins TRBV7-9 and TRBJ2-7; D perhaps matches TRBD1 (5 bases). The CDR3 loop spans 12 amino acids. Trimming cost V 3 bases and J 5 bases, with 8 bases left between them. Germline V CDR1 and CDR2: SEHNR, FQNEAQ (reference sequence). The CDR3 spells CASSFGANEQYF. The CDR3 nucleotides are TGTGCCAGCAGCTTTGGGGCCAACGAGCAGTACTTC.

This clone showed up just a few times. CDR3 sequence (DNA): TGCGCCAGCAGCACCCGAACTCTAGCGCTTCAAGAGACCCAGTACTTC. Translation: CASSTRTLALQETQYF. This rearrangement joins TRBV5-1 to TRBJ2-5; perhaps TRBD2 as D (6 bases). The V end was cut by 4 bases, the J end by 2 bases, with 18 bases between. The CDR3 consists of 16 residues. Germline-derived CDR1 and CDR2 are SGHRS and YFSETQ.

The chain couples TRBV4-3 to TRBJ1-4, with TRBD1 as a possible D gene (5 bases). V lost 1 base, J lost 4 bases, and 10 bases lay in between. Germline V gene data show CDR1 as LGHNA and CDR2 as YSLEER. The CDR3 runs 15 residues. CDR3 bases: TGCGCCAGCAGCCAAGGAAACAGGAATAATGAAAAACTGTTTTTT. This codes for CASSQGNRNNEKLFF.

The chain couples TRBV3-1 (or the pseudogene TRBV3-2) to TRBJ1-6; 9 bases agree with TRBD1. The CDR3 sequence is 15 residues long. Germline V CDR1 and CDR2: LGHDT, YNNKEL (reference sequence). Trimming removed 0 bases from V and 8 bases from J; junction bases left unmatched: 2. The CDR3 bases are TGTGCCAGCAGCCAAGATCGGGACAGGGATTCACCCCTCCACTTT. It translates to CASSQDRDRDSPLHF.

The rearrangement uses TRBV29-1 and TRBJ1-2; 11 bases are shared with TRBD1. CDR1 is SQVTM, CDR2 ANQGSEA, per germline. The CDR3 is 13 amino acids. Losses at the gene ends were 7 bases for V and 6 bases for J; bases not matched to a gene: 7. The CDR3 loop reads CSAGQGAGNGYTF. The DNA for the CDR3 is TGCAGCGCTGGACAGGGGGCGGGGAATGGCTACACCTTC.

This clone showed up just once. The chain is built from TRBV5-4 and TRBJ2-2, with D tentatively TRBD2 (6 bases). Trimming removed 1 base at V and 7 bases at J, with 11 bases between. The CDR3 spans 14 residues. In germline, CDR1 is SGHNT, CDR2 YYREEE (reference sequence). This CDR3 is CASSLSRDDGELFF. The CDR3 DNA is TGTGCCAGCAGCTTGTCGCGGGATGACGGGGAGCTGTTTTTT.

In nucleotides, the CDR3 is TGTGCCAGCAGCCCCCGGGACTGGGGTTCACCCCTCCACTTT. Its protein is CASSPRDWGSPLHF. The V call is TRBV7-9, the J call TRBJ1-6, with D possibly being TRBD1 (5 bases). The germline V gene has CDR1 SEHNR and CDR2 FQNEAQ (reference sequence). The germline V and J ends were trimmed by 5 bases and 9 bases, with 14 bases remaining between them. The CDR3 extends over 14 amino acids.

The chain combines TRBV2 with TRBJ1-1; D gene ambiguous. The CDR3 consists of 12 residues. Trimming left V 6 bases short and J 8 bases short, with 13 bases between. The germline gives CDR1 SNHLY, CDR2 FYNNEI. CDR3 in DNA: TGTGCCAGCAGCCCGCGAGGGTTAGAAGCTTTCTTT. Translating it yields CASSPRGLEAFF. The variable domain in full, with the rest retrieved from reference TRBV2 and TRBJ1-1, is EPEVTQTPSHQVTQMGQEVILRCVPISNHLYFYWYRQILGQKVEFLVSFYNNEISEKSEIFDDQFSVERPDGSNFTLKIRSTKLEDSAMYFCASSPRGLEAFFGQGTRLTVV.

This clone was picked up one time. The chain has TRBV10-3 and TRBJ1-2; TRBD1 is a possible D gene (6 bases). The CDR3 consists of 12 residues. Germline-derived CDR1 and CDR2 are ENHRY and SYGVKD. V lost 8 bases and J lost 5, with 12 bases in between. CDR3 in DNA: TGTGCCATCCGGACAGAAAGTTATGGCTACACCTTC. This translates into CAIRTESYGYTF.

The chain carries TRBV30 and TRBJ1-2; possibly TRBD1 for D (6 bases). The CDR3 extends over 13 amino acids. V lost 3 bases and J lost 4, with 12 bases in between. The germline gives CDR1 GTSNPN, CDR2 SVGIG (reference sequence). The CDR3 is CAWSTGTGYGYTF. In DNA, the CDR3 is TGTGCCTGGAGCACAGGGACCGGCTATGGCTACACCTTC.

As for this clone: One end of the junction fails to match germline, which may point to a read error. The CDR3 here is CASSSLALLYNKQFF. The CDR3 DNA reads as TGTGCCAGCAGTTCTTTAGCGTTGTTATACAATAAGCAGTTCTTC. The chain employs TRBV28 and TRBJ2-1; the D gene is possibly TRBD2 (5 bases). This CDR3 has 15 amino acids. Germline values: CDR1 MDHEN, CDR2 SYDVKM.

This clone was seen a single time. The chain employs TRBV7-2 and TRBJ2-3; D might be TRBD2 (5 bases). Germline-derived CDR1 and CDR2 are SGHTA and FQGNSA. The CDR3 length is 15 residues. Trimming removed 1 base from V and 0 bases from J, with 8 bases in between. The CDR3 is CASSLVRTSTDTQYF. CDR3 nucleotide sequence: TGTGCCAGCAGCTTAGTTAGGACTAGCACAGATACGCAGTATTTT.

V usage is TRBV27 and J usage is TRBJ2-1; 10 bases are shared with TRBD2. The CDR3 totals 16 residues. The trim removed 1 base at V and 7 bases at J, leaving 7 bases unmatched. Germline lookup yields CDR1 MNHEY and CDR2 SMNVEV (reference sequence). CDR3 coding DNA: TGTGCCAGCAGTTTATTCGCTAGCGGGAGTCAAAATGAGCAGTTCTTC. The encoded protein is CASSLFASGSQNEQFF.